What follows describes a single TCR beta chain. Its antigen is still unknown. The sample is drawn from a study of beta chain features in type 1 diabetes. CDR1 and CDR2 (germline): MNHEY, SVGAGI. The CDR3 covers 15 residues. V was clipped by 5 bases and J by 6 bases, with 19 bases between them. Based on CD45RO/CCR7/CD25/CD127/CD95/CD27, CD4+ regulatory, stem cell-like memory, naive and central memory cells were sorted. Sequencing targeted expressed TCRB transcripts, as all isolated RNA had been reverse transcribed. TCRdb's table, derived via immunoSEQ multiplex PCR, lists solely in-frame clones and lacks some. There are roughly 610,000 clones in the sample; less than 20% occur only once, and 0.07% to 0.095% lies in the top ten. Study-wide findings and caveats: Cells carrying high TCR expression could end up over-represented when cDNA is sequenced.

The specimen was naive CD4+ T cells from blood. The chain combines TRBV6-5 with TRBJ1-1, with a weak D call TRBD1 (5 bases). This clonotype was obtained from a man younger than 35 in good health. Here the CDR3 reads CASSQQRGSSPEAFF. The DNA of the CDR3 is TGTGCCAGCAGTCAACAGAGGGGCAGTTCACCTGAAGCTTTCTTT.